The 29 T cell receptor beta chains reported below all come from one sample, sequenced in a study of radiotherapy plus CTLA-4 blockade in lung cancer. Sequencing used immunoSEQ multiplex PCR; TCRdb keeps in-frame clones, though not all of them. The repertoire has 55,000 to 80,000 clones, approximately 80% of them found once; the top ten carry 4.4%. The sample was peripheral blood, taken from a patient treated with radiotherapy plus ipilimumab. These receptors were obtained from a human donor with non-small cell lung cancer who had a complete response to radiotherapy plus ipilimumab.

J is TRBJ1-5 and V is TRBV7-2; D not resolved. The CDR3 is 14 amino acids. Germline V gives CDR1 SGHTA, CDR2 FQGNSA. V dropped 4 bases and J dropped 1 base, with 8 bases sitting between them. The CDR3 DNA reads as TGTGCCAGCAGCTCTGCGGAGAGCAATCAGCCCCAGCATTTT. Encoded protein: CASSSAESNQPQHF.

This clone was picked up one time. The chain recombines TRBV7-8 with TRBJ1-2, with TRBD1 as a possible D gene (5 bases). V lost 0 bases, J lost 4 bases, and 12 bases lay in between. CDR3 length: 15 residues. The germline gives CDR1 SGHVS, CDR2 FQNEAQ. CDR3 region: CASSLAGTDSYGYTF. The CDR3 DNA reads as TGTGCCAGCAGCTTAGCGGGGACGGATTCCTATGGCTACACCTTC. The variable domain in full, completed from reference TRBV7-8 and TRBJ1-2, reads GAGVSQSPRYKVAKRGQDVALRCDPISGHVSLFWYQQALGQGPEFLTYFQNEAQLDKSGLPSDRFFAERPEGSVSTLKIQRTQQEDSAVYLCASSLAGTDSYGYTFGSGTRLTVV.

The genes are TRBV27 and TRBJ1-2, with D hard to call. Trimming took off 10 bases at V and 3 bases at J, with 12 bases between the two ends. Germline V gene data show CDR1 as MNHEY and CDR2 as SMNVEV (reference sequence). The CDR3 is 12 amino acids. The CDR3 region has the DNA TGTGCCACCAAGGGCTCGTACTATGGCTACACCTTC. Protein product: CATKGSYYGYTF.

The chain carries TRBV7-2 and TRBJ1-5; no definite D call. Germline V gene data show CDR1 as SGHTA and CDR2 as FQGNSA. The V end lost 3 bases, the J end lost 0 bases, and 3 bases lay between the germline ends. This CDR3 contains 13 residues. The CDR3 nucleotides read TGTGCCAGCAGCTTCGATAGCAATCAGCCCCAGCATTTT. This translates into CASSFDSNQPQHF.

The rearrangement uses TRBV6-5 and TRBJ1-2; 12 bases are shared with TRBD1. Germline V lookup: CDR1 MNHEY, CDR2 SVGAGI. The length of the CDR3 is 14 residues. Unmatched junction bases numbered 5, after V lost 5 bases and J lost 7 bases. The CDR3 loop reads CASSDGTGGSGYTF. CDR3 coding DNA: TGTGCCAGCAGTGATGGGACAGGGGGCTCTGGCTACACCTTC.

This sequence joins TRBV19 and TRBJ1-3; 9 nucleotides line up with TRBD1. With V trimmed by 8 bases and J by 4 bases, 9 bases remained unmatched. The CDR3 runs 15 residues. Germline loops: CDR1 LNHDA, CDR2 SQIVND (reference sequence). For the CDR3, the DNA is TGTGCCAGTGAGACAGGGGGTGCATCAGGAAACACCATATATTTT. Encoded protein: CASETGGASGNTIYF.

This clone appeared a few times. CDR3 loop: CASSLAAGEGSPLHF. Here the CDR3 DNA reads TGTGCCAGCAGCTTGGCCGCAGGGGAGGGATCACCCCTCCACTTT. The chain joins TRBV5-4 to TRBJ1-6; tentative D call: TRBD1 (6 bases). The germline CDR1 and CDR2 sequences are SGHNT and YYREEE (reference sequence). V was pared by 0 bases and J by 10 bases, with 14 bases between. The CDR3 consists of 15 residues.

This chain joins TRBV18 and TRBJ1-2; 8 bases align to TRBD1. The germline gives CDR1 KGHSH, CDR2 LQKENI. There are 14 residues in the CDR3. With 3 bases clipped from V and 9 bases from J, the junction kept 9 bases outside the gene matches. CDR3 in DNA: TGTGCCAGCTCACCTCCAGTTCAGGGGGCGAGCTACACCTTC. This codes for CASSPPVQGASYTF.

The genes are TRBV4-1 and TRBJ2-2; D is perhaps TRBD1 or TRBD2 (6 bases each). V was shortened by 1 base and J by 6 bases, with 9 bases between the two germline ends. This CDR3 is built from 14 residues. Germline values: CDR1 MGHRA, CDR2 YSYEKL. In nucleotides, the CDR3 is TGCGCCAGCAGCCAAGCGGAGGGGGCCGGGGAGCTGTTTTTT. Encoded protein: CASSQAEGAGELFF.

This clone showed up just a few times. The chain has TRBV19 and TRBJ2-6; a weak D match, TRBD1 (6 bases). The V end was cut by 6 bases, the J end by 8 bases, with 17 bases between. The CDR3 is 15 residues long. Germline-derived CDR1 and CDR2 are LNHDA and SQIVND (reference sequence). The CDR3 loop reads CASRTPTGTSNVLTF. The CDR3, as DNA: TGTGCCAGTAGAACTCCCACAGGGACGTCCAACGTCCTGACTTTC.

The chain's CDR3 is CASSPGTAGPGELFF. CDR3 bases: TGTGCCAGCAGTCCCGGGACGGCGGGACCCGGGGAGCTGTTTTTT. This chain connects TRBV6-5 to TRBJ2-2; D is possibly TRBD2 (6 bases). V was shortened by 5 bases and J by 6 bases, with 16 bases between the two germline ends. Germline V gene data show CDR1 as MNHEY and CDR2 as SVGAGI. The CDR3 runs 15 residues.

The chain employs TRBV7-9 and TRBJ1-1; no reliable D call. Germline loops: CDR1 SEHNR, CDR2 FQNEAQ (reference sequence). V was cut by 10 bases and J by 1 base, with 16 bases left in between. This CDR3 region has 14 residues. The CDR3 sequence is CATGITSPNTEAFF. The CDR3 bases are TGTGCCACCGGGATCACCTCCCCGAACACTGAAGCTTTCTTT.

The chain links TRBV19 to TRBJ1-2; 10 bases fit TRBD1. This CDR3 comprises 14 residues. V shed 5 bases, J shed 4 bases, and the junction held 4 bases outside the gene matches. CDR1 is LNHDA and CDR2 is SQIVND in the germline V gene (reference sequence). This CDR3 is CASSLTGGGYGYTF. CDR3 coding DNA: TGTGCCAGTAGTCTGACAGGGGGCGGCTATGGCTACACCTTC.

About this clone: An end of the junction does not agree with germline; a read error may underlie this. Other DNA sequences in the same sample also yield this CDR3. The CDR3: CASRSTQENGYTF. CDR3 nucleotides: TGTGCTAGCAGATCTACTCAGGAAAATGGCTACACCTTC. V and J are TRBV7-2 and TRBJ1-2; D gene ambiguous. The germline V gene has CDR1 SGHTA and CDR2 FQGNSA. The CDR3 consists of 13 residues.

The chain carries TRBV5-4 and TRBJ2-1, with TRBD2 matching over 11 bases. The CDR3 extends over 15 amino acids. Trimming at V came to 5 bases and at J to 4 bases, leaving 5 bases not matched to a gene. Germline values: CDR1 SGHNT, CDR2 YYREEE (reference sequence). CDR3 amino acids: CASREGTSGYNEQFF. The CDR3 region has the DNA TGTGCCAGCAGAGAGGGGACTAGCGGTTACAATGAGCAGTTCTTC.

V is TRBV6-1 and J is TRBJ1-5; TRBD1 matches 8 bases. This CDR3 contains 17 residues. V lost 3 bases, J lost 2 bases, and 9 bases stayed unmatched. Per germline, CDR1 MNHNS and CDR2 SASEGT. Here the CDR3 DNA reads TGTGCCAGCAGTGAGGGAGCGGGGACAGGACGCAATCAGCCCCAGCATTTT. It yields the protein CASSEGAGTGRNQPQHF.

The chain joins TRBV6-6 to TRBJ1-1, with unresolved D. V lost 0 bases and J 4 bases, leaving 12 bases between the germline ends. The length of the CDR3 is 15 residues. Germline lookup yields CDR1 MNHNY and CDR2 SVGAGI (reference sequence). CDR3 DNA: TGTGCCAGCAGTTACTCGGGCCCGGCCGGCACTGAAGCTTTCTTT. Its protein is CASSYSGPAGTEAFF.

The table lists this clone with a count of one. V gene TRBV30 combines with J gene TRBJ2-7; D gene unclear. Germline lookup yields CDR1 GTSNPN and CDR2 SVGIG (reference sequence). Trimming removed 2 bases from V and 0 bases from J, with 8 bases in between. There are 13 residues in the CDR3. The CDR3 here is CAWSKRNSYEQYV. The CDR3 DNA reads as TGTGCCTGGAGTAAGAGGAACTCCTACGAGCAGTACGTC.

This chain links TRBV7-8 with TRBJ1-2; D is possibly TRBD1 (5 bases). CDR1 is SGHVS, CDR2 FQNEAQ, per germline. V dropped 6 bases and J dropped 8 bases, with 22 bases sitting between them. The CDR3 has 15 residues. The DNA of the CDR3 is TGTGCCAGCAGAACTTTAGAGGGACGGCTCCCGGGCTACACCTTC. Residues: CASRTLEGRLPGYTF.

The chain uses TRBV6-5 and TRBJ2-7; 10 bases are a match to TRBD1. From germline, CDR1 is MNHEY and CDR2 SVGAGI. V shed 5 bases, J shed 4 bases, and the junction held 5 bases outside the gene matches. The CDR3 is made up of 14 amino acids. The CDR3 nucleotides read TGTGCCAGCAGTCCGGGACAGGGGCTATACGAGCAGTACGTC. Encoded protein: CASSPGQGLYEQYV.

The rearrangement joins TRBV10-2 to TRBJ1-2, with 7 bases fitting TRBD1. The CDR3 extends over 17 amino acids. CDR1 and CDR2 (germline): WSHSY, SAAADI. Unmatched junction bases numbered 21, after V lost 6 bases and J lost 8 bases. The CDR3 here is CASSQPGTEPFREGYTF. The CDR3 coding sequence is TGCGCCAGCAGCCAGCCCGGGACAGAACCCTTCCGGGAAGGCTACACCTTC.

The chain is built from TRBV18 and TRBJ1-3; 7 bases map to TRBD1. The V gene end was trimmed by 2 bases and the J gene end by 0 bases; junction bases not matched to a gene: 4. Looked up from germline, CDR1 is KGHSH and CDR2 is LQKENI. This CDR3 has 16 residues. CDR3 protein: CASSPATGTSGNTIYF. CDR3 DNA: TGTGCCAGCTCACCAGCGACAGGGACCTCTGGAAACACCATATATTTT.

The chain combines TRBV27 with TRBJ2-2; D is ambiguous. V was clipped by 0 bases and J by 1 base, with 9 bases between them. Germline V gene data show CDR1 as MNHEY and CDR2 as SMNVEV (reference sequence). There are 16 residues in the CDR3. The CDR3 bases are TGTGCCAGCAGTTTATCTGGCAGGAAGAACACCGGGGAGCTGTTTTTT. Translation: CASSLSGRKNTGELFF.

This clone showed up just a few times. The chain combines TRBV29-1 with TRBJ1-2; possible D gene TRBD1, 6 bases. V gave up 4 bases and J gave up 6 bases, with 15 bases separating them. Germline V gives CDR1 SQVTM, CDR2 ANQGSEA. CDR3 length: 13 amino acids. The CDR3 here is CSVAVGHRDGYTF. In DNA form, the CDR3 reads TGCAGCGTTGCCGTGGGACATCGGGATGGCTACACCTTC.

The CDR3 spells CASSSRKQDFSGNTIYF. The CDR3 nucleotides read TGTGCCAGCAGCTCGAGGAAACAGGACTTCTCTGGAAACACCATATATTTT. This rearrangement joins TRBV5-6 to TRBJ1-3; a weak D match, TRBD1 (5 bases). V was trimmed by 3 bases and J by 0 bases, leaving 16 bases between them. The CDR3 consists of 17 residues. Germline V gene sequence: CDR1 SGHDT, CDR2 YYEEEE. Combining the CDR3 with reference TRBV5-6 and TRBJ1-3 gives the whole variable domain DAGVTQSPTHLIKTRGQQVTLRCSPKSGHDTVSWYQQALGQGPQFIFQYYEEEERQRGNFPDRFSGHQFPNYSSELNVNALLLGDSALYLCASSSRKQDFSGNTIYFGEGSWLTVV.

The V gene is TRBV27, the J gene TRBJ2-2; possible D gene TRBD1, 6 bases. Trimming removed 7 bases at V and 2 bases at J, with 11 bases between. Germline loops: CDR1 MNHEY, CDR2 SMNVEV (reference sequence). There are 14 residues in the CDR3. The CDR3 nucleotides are TGTGCCAGCACCAGGGGAATAAACACCGGGGAGCTGTTTTTT. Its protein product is CASTRGINTGELFF.

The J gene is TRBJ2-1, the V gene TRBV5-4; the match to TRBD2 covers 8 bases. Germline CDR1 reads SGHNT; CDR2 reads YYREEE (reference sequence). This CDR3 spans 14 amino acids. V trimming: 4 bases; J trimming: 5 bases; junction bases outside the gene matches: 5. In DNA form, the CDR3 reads TGTGCCAGCAGCCCCGGGACTAGAAACAATGAGCAGTTCTTC. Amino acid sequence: CASSPGTRNNEQFF.

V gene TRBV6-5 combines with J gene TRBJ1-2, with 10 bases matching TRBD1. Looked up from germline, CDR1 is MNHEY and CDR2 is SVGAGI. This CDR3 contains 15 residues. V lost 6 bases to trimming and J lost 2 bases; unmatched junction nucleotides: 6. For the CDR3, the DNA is TGTGCCAGCAGAGAGACAGGGGGCGGCAACTATGGCTACACCTTC. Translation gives CASRETGGGNYGYTF.

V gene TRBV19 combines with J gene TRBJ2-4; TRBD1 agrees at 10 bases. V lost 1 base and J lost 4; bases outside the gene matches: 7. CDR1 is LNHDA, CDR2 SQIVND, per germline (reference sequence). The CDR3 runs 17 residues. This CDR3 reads CASSIVGTGAAKNIQYF. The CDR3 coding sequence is TGTGCCAGTAGTATAGTCGGGACAGGGGCCGCAAAAAACATTCAGTACTTC.